A selection of T cell receptor beta chains follows, all from one sample in a study of blood T cell repertoires in COVID-19. TCRdb's copy holds only in-frame clones and misses some; the assay was immunoSEQ multiplex PCR. Found here are about 310,000 clones, around 89% of them singletons; the top ten hold around 0.96%. The sample comprised peripheral blood. These receptor sequences come from a woman aged 40-49 years with COVID-19, enrolled during active disease. Both conserved end residues are part of each CDR3. D genes are given only for firm matches. For some rows the clone size is stated as once, few or many, or as a class when expanded; others skip it.

>NA|NA|TRBV2|TRBJ2-2
TGTGCCAGCGGGGAATCAACGGCCAGGGCCGGGGAGCTGTTTTTT
CASGESTARAGELFF
>NA|TRBD1|TRBV9|TRBJ1-2
TGTGCCAGCAGCATTGGGACAGCCAACTATGGCTACACCTTC
CASSIGTANYGYTF
>once|NA|TRBV6-2/TRBV6-3|TRBJ1-1
TGTGCCAGCAGCTCGGGGGTTGGAGTATCAGCTTTCTTT
CASSSGVGVSAFF
>NA|TRBD1|TRBV3-1/TRBV3-2|TRBJ1-4
TGTGCCAGCAGCCGGCAGGGGGAAGAAAAACTGTTTTTT
CASSRQGEEKLFF
>NA|TRBD1|TRBV4-3|TRBJ2-7
TGCGCCAGCAGCCAAGTAACAGGGGGAATGCTCGAGCAGTACTTC
CASSQVTGGMLEQYF
>few|NA|TRBV24-1|TRBJ2-5
TGTGCCACCAGTGATTTTTCGGGGGGCTCTCGAGAGACCCAGTACTTC
CATSDFSGGSRETQYF
>NA|TRBD2|TRBV5-1|TRBJ2-2
TGCGCCAGCAGCTTGGTCGCGGGAGGGACCGGGGAGCTGTTTTTT
CASSLVAGGTGELFF
>NA|NA|TRBV7-9|TRBJ1-1
TGTGCCAGCAGCTTAGAACATGGCAGGAACACTGAAGCTTTCTTT
CASSLEHGRNTEAFF
>NA|TRBD2|TRBV7-9|TRBJ2-5
TGTGCCAGCAGTTTCCAAAGCGGGGGGGCCCTTGAGACCCAGTACTTC
CASSFQSGGALETQYF
>NA|TRBD1|TRBV4-3|TRBJ2-7
TGCGCCAGCAGCCAACGACAGGGATACGGCTACGAGCAGTACTTC
CASSQRQGYGYEQYF
>NA|NA|TRBV6-5|TRBJ2-3
TGTGCCAGCAGTTACTCGACCAGACAGTACACAGATACGCAGTATTTT
CASSYSTRQYTDTQYF
>NA|NA|TRBV7-9|TRBJ2-6
TGTGCCAGCAGCTTAGGTTTCGGAGGAACTGGGGCCAACGTCCTGACTTTC
CASSLGFGGTGANVLTF
>NA|TRBD1|TRBV30|TRBJ1-2
TGTGCCTGGTCCTCTTCATTGACAGGGAATGGCTACACCTTC
CAWSSSLTGNGYTF
>NA|TRBD1|TRBV5-1|TRBJ1-1
TGCGCCAGCAGCTCGGGACAGTTGAACACTGAAGCTTTCTTT
CASSSGQLNTEAFF
>NA|TRBD1|TRBV30|TRBJ1-5
TGTGCCTGGACCCTGGGACAGGCGGGCTATAGCAATCAGCCCCAGCATTTT
CAWTLGQAGYSNQPQHF
>NA|NA|TRBV19|TRBJ2-1
TGTGCCAGTAGGGGGCGGGGAGGAAGGAATGAGCAGTTCTTC
CASRGRGGRNEQFF
>NA|NA|TRBV12-3/TRBV12-4|TRBJ2-1
TGTGCCAGCAGTTTGACTTCGGATGAGCAGTTCTTC
CASSLTSDEQFF
>NA|TRBD1|TRBV5-1|TRBJ2-3
TGCGCCAGCAGCTTGGGGGACAGGGGTCCTCTGAGCACAGATACGCAGTATTTT
CASSLGDRGPLSTDTQYF
>NA|TRBD2|TRBV29-1|TRBJ2-1
TGCAGCGTTGATCGCACTAGCGGGGGGAATACGAGGCAGTTCTTC
CSVDRTSGGNTRQFF
>once|NA|TRBV24-1|TRBJ2-2
TGTGCCACCAGGGAGAGGAACACCGGGGAGCTGTTTTTT
CATRERNTGELFF
>NA|NA|TRBV4-1|TRBJ1-3
TGCGCCAGCAGCCAAGCTCGGGGGTCGGGAAACACCATATATTTT
CASSQARGSGNTIYF
>NA|NA|TRBV27|TRBJ2-7
TGTGCCAGCCACCCCACAGGGAATAGGGCCTACGAGCAGTACTTC
CASHPTGNRAYEQYF
>few|NA|TRBV23-1|TRBJ1-4
TGCGCCAGCAGTCGGGCCCAGGGCCTGGGCACTAATGAAAAACTGTTTTTT
CASSRAQGLGTNEKLFF
>NA|TRBD1|TRBV7-9|TRBJ1-5
TGTGCCAGCAGCGAGGACAGGCCTCAGCCCCAGCATTTT
CASSEDRPQPQHF
>NA|NA|TRBV14|TRBJ1-5
TGTGCCAGCAGCCAAGACAGGGATCAGCCCCAGCATTTT
CASSQDRDQPQHF
>NA|NA|TRBV29-1|TRBJ2-2
TGCAGCGTTGCAGGCTCAAGGAACACCGGGGAGCTGTTTTTT
CSVAGSRNTGELFF
>NA|NA|TRBV6-5|TRBJ2-7
TGTGCCAGCAGTTACCTCAGTCGGGGCTCCTACGAGCAGTACTTC
CASSYLSRGSYEQYF
>NA|NA|TRBV6-2/TRBV6-3|TRBJ1-5
TGTGCCAGCAGCGAGGTGTTAGGGGATCAGCCCCAGCATTTT
CASSEVLGDQPQHF
>NA|TRBD2|TRBV10-3|TRBJ2-1
TGTGCCATCAGCGGACTAGCCAACGTCGATGAGCAGTTCTTC
CAISGLANVDEQFF
>NA|NA|TRBV19|TRBJ1-1
TGTGCCAGTAGGCCCTCCGAGGTGTTTGAAGCTTTCTTT
CASRPSEVFEAFF
>once|NA|TRBV7-2|TRBJ2-5
TGTGCCAGCAGCTCTCCTCGGGGCCAAGAGACCCAGTACTTC
CASSSPRGQETQYF
>NA|NA|TRBV7-3|TRBJ2-6
TGTGCCAGCAGCCTACGGGAGGGGGCCAACGTCCTGACTTTC
CASSLREGANVLTF
>NA|NA|TRBV19|TRBJ1-5
TGTGCCAGTAGTAAGGTATCAGGTTACAATCAGCCCCAGCATTTT
CASSKVSGYNQPQHF
>NA|NA|TRBV7-6|TRBJ1-2
TGTGCCAGCAGCTTAGGAGGGCCTCGGGGGTCCTCTAACTATGGCTACACCTTC
CASSLGGPRGSSNYGYTF
>NA|NA|TRBV5-4|TRBJ2-2
TGTGCCAGCAGCCGGGGGACGCTGAGGGTGGCGAACACCGGGGAGCTGTTTTTT
CASSRGTLRVANTGELFF
>NA|NA|TRBV7-2|TRBJ2-1
TGTGCCAGCAACGTCGGGGGCAATGAGCAGTTCTTC
CASNVGGNEQFF
>NA|NA|TRBV5-1|TRBJ1-2
TGCGCCAGCAGCTTAACAACGGAGGGTGGCTACACCTTC
CASSLTTEGGYTF
>NA|NA|TRBV2|TRBJ2-7
TGTGCCAGCAGTGAGGGGAGCAACTCCTACGAGCAGTACTTC
CASSEGSNSYEQYF
>NA|NA|TRBV15|TRBJ2-2
TGTGCCACCAGCAGAGATTTCCGGGACTCGAACACCGGGGAGCTGTTTTTT
CATSRDFRDSNTGELFF
>NA|NA|TRBV9|TRBJ2-5
TGTGCCAGCAGCGACTCCGGGACACTCCAAGAGACCCAGTACTTC
CASSDSGTLQETQYF
>NA|TRBD1|TRBV7-2|TRBJ1-3
TGTGCCAGCAGCGGCTGGACAGGGGACTCTGGAAACACCATATATTTT
CASSGWTGDSGNTIYF
>NA|NA|TRBV29-1|TRBJ1-2
TGCAGCGTTGATAAGTCAGGCTATGGCTACACCTTC
CSVDKSGYGYTF
>NA|TRBD2|TRBV7-2|TRBJ2-7
TGTGCCAGCAGCTTAGGCGCTAGCGGGAATGGGTACGAGCAGTACTTC
CASSLGASGNGYEQYF
>once|NA|TRBV9|TRBJ2-3
TGTGCCAGCAGCGTAGGCGGGACCGCGGACGGCTATACGCAGTATTTT
CASSVGGTADGYTQYF
>NA|TRBD1|TRBV14|TRBJ1-2
TGTGCCAGCACTCCAGGACAGGGGGCTTACGGCTACACCTTC
CASTPGQGAYGYTF
>NA|NA|TRBV28|TRBJ1-1
TGTGCCAGCAGTTTATATCCAGGGATGGGCACTGAAGCTTTCTTT
CASSLYPGMGTEAFF
>NA|NA|TRBV19|TRBJ2-3
TGTGCCAGTAGGAACTACCTCTTACCCACAGATACGCAGTATTTT
CASRNYLLPTDTQYF
>NA|NA|TRBV7-2|TRBJ2-7
TGTGCCAGCAGCTTATCACATAACTACGAGCAGTACTTC
CASSLSHNYEQYF
>once|TRBD2|TRBV11-2|TRBJ2-3
TGTGCCAGCAGCTTAGGGACTAGCGGGGGAGATACGCAGTATTTT
CASSLGTSGGDTQYF
>NA|NA|TRBV27|TRBJ2-7
TGTGCCAGCAGTTTATCGGGGCTAGACCACTCCTACGAGCAGTACTTC
CASSLSGLDHSYEQYF
>few|NA|TRBV6-5|TRBJ2-7
TGTGCCAGCAGTTACCAACAGGGTAGAGAGCAGTACTTC
CASSYQQGREQYF
>NA|TRBD2|TRBV28|TRBJ2-1
TGTGCCAGCAGTTTACCGGGACTAGCTCGAGATGAGCAGTTCTTC
CASSLPGLARDEQFF
>NA|TRBD2|TRBV7-3|TRBJ2-7
TGTGCCAGCAGCCCAACTAGCGGGGGTTCAGCCTACGAGCAGTACTTC
CASSPTSGGSAYEQYF
>NA|NA|TRBV7-2|TRBJ2-5
TGTGCCAGCAGCTTACGCGGGCAAGAGACCCAGTACTTC
CASSLRGQETQYF
>NA|TRBD1|TRBV12-3/TRBV12-4|TRBJ1-2
TGTGCCAGCACCACACAGGGGCTCGATGGCTACACCTTC
CASTTQGLDGYTF
>NA|TRBD1|TRBV7-9|TRBJ2-1
TGTGCCAGCAACCAAATCGACAGGGGGCGCAATGAGCAGTTCTTC
CASNQIDRGRNEQFF
>NA|NA|TRBV5-1|TRBJ1-3
TGCGCCAGCAGTCCTGATGCCGGGAAATCTGGAAACACCATATATTTT
CASSPDAGKSGNTIYF
>once|NA|TRBV24-1|TRBJ1-1
TGTGCCACCAGTTTAGGGGGAGGGGCTGAAGCTTTCTTT
CATSLGGGAEAFF